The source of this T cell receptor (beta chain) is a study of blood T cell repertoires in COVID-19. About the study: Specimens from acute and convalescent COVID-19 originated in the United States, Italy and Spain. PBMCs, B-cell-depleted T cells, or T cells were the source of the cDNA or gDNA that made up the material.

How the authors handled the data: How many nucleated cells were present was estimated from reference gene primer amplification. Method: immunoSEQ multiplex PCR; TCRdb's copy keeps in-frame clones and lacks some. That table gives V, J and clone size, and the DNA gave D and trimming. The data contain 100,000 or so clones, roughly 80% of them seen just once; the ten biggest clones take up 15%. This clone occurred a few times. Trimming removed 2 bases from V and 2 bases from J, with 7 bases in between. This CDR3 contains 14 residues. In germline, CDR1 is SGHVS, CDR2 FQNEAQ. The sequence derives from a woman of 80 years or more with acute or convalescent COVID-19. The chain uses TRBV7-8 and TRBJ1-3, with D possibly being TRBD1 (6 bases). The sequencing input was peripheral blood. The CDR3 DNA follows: TGTGCCAGCAGCTTACCAGGGGCTGGAAACACCATATATTTT. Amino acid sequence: CASSLPGAGNTIYF.